These 28 T cell receptor beta chains originate from one sample sequenced in a study of Ad26.COV2.S vaccination and SARS-CoV-2 variants. The sample's treatment: roughly 20 received Ad26.COV2.S at low or high dose, single or two shots; roughly five received placebo; per-sample allocation not given. At day 63 after the first vaccine or placebo injection, samples were drawn. Here immunoSEQ multiplex PCR was the method, and the copy in TCRdb shows in-frame clones only, minus some. The sample lists 350,000 to 450,000 clones, around 92% occurring once. Sequenced here: peripheral blood, sampled in a trial of Ad26.COV2.S vaccine versus placebo. These receptor sequences come from a person between 18 and 65 years old who received the Ad26.COV2.S COVID-19 vaccine or a placebo.

This rearrangement joins TRBV21-1 to TRBJ2-3; the tabulated D call, TRBD1, remains unverified against the DNA. TRBV21-1 is tagged as a pseudogene. The CDR3 contains 18 residues. CDR3 sequence: CASSKDPPGQGLLGTQYF. CDR3 DNA: TGTGCCAGCAGCAAAGATCCCCCGGGACAGGGATTGTTAGGTACGCAGTATTTT.

This chain links TRBV6-5 with TRBJ2-7; 9 bases are shared with TRBD1. V gave up 5 bases and J gave up 4 bases; unmatched junction bases: 9. In germline, CDR1 is MNHEY, CDR2 SVGAGI. The CDR3 runs to 15 residues. This chain's CDR3 is CASSPPRDRVYEQYF. CDR3 DNA sequence: TGTGCCAGCAGTCCTCCCCGGGACAGGGTGTACGAGCAGTACTTC.

The gene calls are TRBV30 and TRBJ2-2, with 9 bases fitting TRBD1. V shed 1 base, J shed 2 bases, and the junction held 2 bases outside the gene matches. This CDR3 region has 15 residues. Germline loops: CDR1 GTSNPN, CDR2 SVGIG (reference sequence). The CDR3 sequence is CAWSGGQGNTGELFF. The CDR3 coding sequence is TGTGCCTGGAGTGGGGGACAGGGAAACACCGGGGAGCTGTTTTTT.

The table lists this clone with a count of one. The V gene is TRBV7-8, the J gene TRBJ1-1; D may be TRBD1 (6 bases). This CDR3 contains 19 residues. V was trimmed by 3 bases and J by 0 bases, leaving 23 bases between them. CDR1 and CDR2 from the germline V gene are SGHVS and FQNEAQ. The CDR3 here is CASSFRDLGQSELNTEAFF. For the CDR3, the DNA is TGTGCCAGCAGCTTCCGGGATCTCGGACAGTCAGAACTGAACACTGAAGCTTTCTTT. The full variable domain, in which reference TRBV7-8 and TRBJ1-1 provide the parts outside the CDR3, is GAGVSQSPRYKVAKRGQDVALRCDPISGHVSLFWYQQALGQGPEFLTYFQNEAQLDKSGLPSDRFFAERPEGSVSTLKIQRTQQEDSAVYLCASSFRDLGQSELNTEAFFGQGTRLTVV.

The V and J genes are TRBV10-3 and TRBJ2-3, with 8 bases fitting TRBD2. Germline V gives CDR1 ENHRY, CDR2 SYGVKD. The V gene end was trimmed by 4 bases and the J gene end by 2 bases; junction bases not matched to a gene: 5. The CDR3 length is 15 residues. The CDR3 loop reads CAISGGGRDTDTQYF. The CDR3 DNA sequence: TGTGCCATCAGTGGCGGGGGGCGGGACACAGATACGCAGTATTTT.

The chain combines TRBV6-2 or TRBV6-3 with TRBJ2-1; 9 bases are a match to TRBD2. The J segment lost 8 bases and the V segment lost 2 bases, leaving 7 bases of the junction unmatched. This CDR3 region has 15 residues. Germline loops: CDR1 MNHEY, CDR2 SVGEGT. CDR3 DNA: TGTGCCAGCAGTTACGAGCGGGGGGTTCCCGATGAGCAGTTCTTC. Encoded protein: CASSYERGVPDEQFF.

The CDR3 is CASSPPQVPPYEQYF. The DNA for the CDR3 is TGTGCCAGCTCACCACCCCAGGTTCCCCCTTACGAGCAGTACTTC. J is TRBJ2-7 and V is TRBV18; no firm D call. The CDR3 has 15 residues. V was clipped by 0 bases and J by 4 bases, with 13 bases between them. Germline CDR1 reads KGHSH; CDR2 reads LQKENI.

V usage is TRBV30 and J usage is TRBJ2-7; D call uncertain. CDR3 size: 13 residues. Per germline, CDR1 GTSNPN and CDR2 SVGIG (reference sequence). V was shortened by 2 bases and J by 2 bases, with 10 bases between the two germline ends. The CDR3 nucleotides read TGTGCCTGGAGTTCGGGTGCTGCCTACGAGCAGTACTTC. Translation: CAWSSGAAYEQYF. The complete variable domain, with remaining parts taken from reference TRBV30 and TRBJ2-7, reads SQTIHQWPATLVQPVGSPLSLECTVEGTSNPNLYWYRQAAGRGLQLLFYSVGIGQISSEVPQNLSASRPQDRQFILSSKKLLLSDSGFYLCAWSSGAAYEQYFGPGTRLTVT.

The gene calls are TRBV5-6 and TRBJ2-3; D might be TRBD1 or TRBD2, each matching 5 bases. This CDR3 spans 15 amino acids. V dropped 4 bases and J dropped 1 base, with 13 bases sitting between them. Germline V lookup: CDR1 SGHDT, CDR2 YYEEEE. CDR3 sequence reads: CASSLGPVGTDTQYF. The CDR3 DNA is TGTGCCAGCAGCCTGGGACCTGTGGGCACAGATACGCAGTATTTT.

The chain combines TRBV19 with TRBJ2-7, with a possible D match to TRBD1 (5 bases). The CDR3 extends over 13 amino acids. Per germline, CDR1 LNHDA and CDR2 SQIVND (reference sequence). V lost 4 bases and J lost 7, with 14 bases in between. The CDR3 spells CASSRGTSGEQYF. The CDR3 DNA reads TGTGCCAGTAGTAGGGGCACATCAGGGGAGCAGTACTTC.

As regards this clone: At one boundary the junction diverges from the germline segment, which might be a read error. The genes are TRBV2 and TRBJ1-5, with TRBD1 as a possible D gene (6 bases). The CDR3 is made up of 13 amino acids. Germline CDR1 SNHLY, CDR2 FYNNEI. CDR3 DNA sequence: TGTGCCGGCAGCCGGGGGCTGGATCAGCCCCAGCATTTT. The encoded protein is CAGSRGLDQPQHF.

The genes are TRBV19 and TRBJ1-1; D is unclear. V shed 5 bases and J shed 9 bases, with 7 bases lying between them. The CDR3 length is 10 residues. Germline V CDR1 and CDR2: LNHDA, SQIVND (reference sequence). The CDR3 region has the DNA TGTGCCAGTAGTGGGTATCAAGCTTTCTTT. The encoded protein is CASSGYQAFF. The full variable domain, completed using reference TRBV19 and TRBJ1-1, is DGGITQSPKYLFRKEGQNVTLSCEQNLNHDAMYWYRQDPGQGLRLIYYSQIVNDFQKGDIAEGYSVSREKKESFPLTVTSAQKNPTAFYLCASSGYQAFFGQGTRLTVV.

The chain carries TRBV5-4 and TRBJ1-2; D might be TRBD1 (5 bases). This CDR3 is 13 amino acids long. CDR1 SGHNT and CDR2 YYREEE come from the germline V gene (reference sequence). V was trimmed by 3 bases and J by 8 bases, leaving 14 bases between them. In DNA, the CDR3 is TGTGCCAGCAGCTCCGGGACCTCCGTAGGCTACACCTTC. Protein product: CASSSGTSVGYTF.

This sequence joins TRBV24-1 and TRBJ2-1; 9 bases align to TRBD1. CDR1 and CDR2 from the germline V gene are KGHDR and SFDVKD. The V gene end was trimmed by 4 bases and the J gene end by 9 bases; junction bases not matched to a gene: 9. This CDR3 is 15 amino acids long. CDR3 residues: CATSDLGQGQGEQFF. The DNA for the CDR3 is TGTGCCACCAGTGACCTAGGACAGGGGCAAGGTGAGCAGTTCTTC.

This rearrangement joins TRBV5-1 to TRBJ2-7, with D tentatively TRBD1 or TRBD2 (5 bases each). V gave up 3 bases and J gave up 3 bases, with 10 bases separating them. The CDR3 totals 13 residues. Germline V lookup: CDR1 SGHRS, CDR2 YFSETQ. This chain's CDR3 is CASSSGTLYEQYF. CDR3 coding DNA: TGCGCCAGCAGCTCTGGGACCCTCTACGAGCAGTACTTC.

V and J are TRBV19 and TRBJ1-2; a weak D match, TRBD1 (5 bases). CDR1 is LNHDA, CDR2 SQIVND, per germline (reference sequence). This CDR3 region has 17 residues. Trimming pared 3 bases from V and 2 bases from J, leaving 19 bases between. CDR3 bases: TGTGCCAGTAGTATGAGGTTTTTTGGGACGGGCAACTATGGCTACACCTTC. This sequence encodes CASSMRFFGTGNYGYTF.

This chain connects TRBV19 to TRBJ1-5, with 9 bases lining up with TRBD1. The CDR3 is 15 residues long. CDR1 is LNHDA and CDR2 is SQIVND in the germline V gene (reference sequence). V lost 4 bases and J lost 3; bases outside the gene matches: 4. The CDR3 bases are TGTGCCAGTAGTACGACAGGGGGGACCAATCAGCCCCAGCATTTT. Translated: CASSTTGGTNQPQHF.

The chain carries TRBV18 and TRBJ2-2; TRBD2 matches at 8 bases. The germline V gene has CDR1 KGHSH and CDR2 LQKENI. The CDR3 runs to 14 residues. V gave up 3 bases and J gave up 4 bases; unmatched junction bases: 1. Here the CDR3 DNA reads TGTGCCAGCTCACCTAGCGGGGCCACCGGGGAGCTGTTTTTT. This codes for CASSPSGATGELFF.

The rearrangement links TRBV6-4 to TRBJ2-3; 8 bases agree with TRBD1. The CDR3 totals 15 residues. With V trimmed by 2 bases and J by 5 bases, 6 bases remained unmatched. Germline V gene lookup returns CDR1 MRHNA and CDR2 SNTAGT. CDR3 loop: CASSDQTGGRDTQYF. The CDR3 bases are TGTGCCAGCAGTGACCAAACAGGGGGAAGAGATACGCAGTATTTT.

This chain joins TRBV3-1 (or the pseudogene TRBV3-2) and TRBJ2-5; D gene ambiguous. The CDR3 covers 15 residues. The V gene lost 2 bases and the J gene lost 2 bases, with 12 bases spanning the gap. Germline-derived CDR1 and CDR2 are LGHDT and YNNKEL (reference sequence). The CDR3, as DNA: TGTGCCAGCAGCCAACCCGCCCCCGGACAAGAGACCCAGTACTTC. This codes for CASSQPAPGQETQYF.

The sample holds one count of this clone. This chain uses TRBV29-1 with TRBJ2-1; perhaps TRBD2 as D (6 bases). The CDR3 is made up of 12 amino acids. Germline V gives CDR1 SQVTM, CDR2 ANQGSEA. The V and J ends lost 6 bases and 6 bases respectively, with 12 bases between them. The CDR3 here is CSVWTILNEQFF. DNA for the CDR3: TGCAGCGTCTGGACTATTCTCAATGAGCAGTTCTTC.

V usage is TRBV6-5 and J usage is TRBJ1-1; TRBD1 matches at 7 bases. CDR1 is MNHEY, CDR2 SVGAGI, per germline. The CDR3 is made up of 14 amino acids. V dropped 5 bases and J dropped 7; count of bases not matched to a gene: 10. The CDR3, as DNA: TGTGCCAGCAGTAAGGACAGGCGGAATGATGAAGCTTTCTTT. It codes for CASSKDRRNDEAFF.

The V gene is TRBV3-1 (or the pseudogene TRBV3-2), the J gene TRBJ2-1; no definite D call. Germline loops: CDR1 LGHDT, CDR2 YNNKEL (reference sequence). The CDR3 contains 20 residues. V was trimmed by 0 bases and J by 7 bases, leaving 28 bases between them. The CDR3 nucleotides are TGTGCCAGCAGCCAAGAAGGGTTATCCATGGGCTCGAGGTTTCGGAATGAGCAGTTCTTC. Its protein product is CASSQEGLSMGSRFRNEQFF.

V usage is TRBV20-1 and J usage is TRBJ1-1; no clear D. This CDR3 comprises 9 residues. Germline loops: CDR1 DFQATT, CDR2 SNEGSKA (reference sequence). CDR3 sequence: CTANTEAFF. The CDR3 region has the DNA TGCACCGCAAACACTGAAGCTTTCTTT.

This clone has a handful of counts. The genes are TRBV27 and TRBJ2-7, with D possibly TRBD2 on 5 matching bases. This CDR3 comprises 17 residues. V lost 8 bases to trimming and J lost 2 bases, with 25 bases between them. Germline V lookup: CDR1 MNHEY, CDR2 SMNVEV (reference sequence). The CDR3 sequence is CASSYLRGRRETYEQYF. The CDR3, as DNA: TGTGCCAGCTCCTACCTCCGCGGGCGGCGCGAGACCTACGAGCAGTACTTC.

The chain recombines TRBV20-1 with TRBJ2-1; 11 bases fit TRBD2. The germline V gene encodes CDR1 DFQATT and CDR2 SNEGSKA (reference sequence). The CDR3 extends over 17 amino acids. V dropped 3 bases and J dropped 6; count of bases not matched to a gene: 13. Here the CDR3 DNA reads TGCAGTGCTAGTGGGGAGCTCATTCTAGCGGGGGGCAATGAGCAGTTCTTC. It yields the protein CSASGELILAGGNEQFF.

The rearrangement uses TRBV27 and TRBJ2-7; 8 bases are a match to TRBD1. This CDR3 region has 16 residues. J was trimmed by 6 bases and V by 4 bases; bases with no gene match: 14. In germline, CDR1 is MNHEY, CDR2 SMNVEV (reference sequence). The CDR3 sequence is CASSSNYRDRPREQYF. CDR3 nucleotide sequence: TGTGCCAGCAGTTCAAATTACCGGGACAGGCCACGCGAGCAGTACTTC.

This clone was observed a single time. CDR3 nucleotides: TGTGCCAGCAGTTTAGTTGGGACGGCAAGCTCTGGGGCCAACGTCCTGACTTTC. Translation gives CASSLVGTASSGANVLTF. The chain employs TRBV27 and TRBJ2-6; D possibly matches TRBD1 or TRBD2 (5 bases each). The V end was cut by 2 bases, the J end by 0 bases, with 14 bases between. Germline V gene lookup returns CDR1 MNHEY and CDR2 SMNVEV (reference sequence). The CDR3 has 18 residues.